This T cell receptor beta chain is from a study of human T cells and chemical hapten exposure. Many counts were recorded for this clonotype. Trimming removed 5 bases from V and 6 bases from J, with 7 bases in between. The germline gives CDR1 MDHEN, CDR2 SYDVKM. The CDR3 consists of 11 residues. Individual cDNA molecules (in the library) carried attached unique molecular identifiers. TCRdb redid the calling of the RACE reads with MiXCR, one entry per CDR3 protein. This sample carries more than 300,000 distinct CDR3 sequences, more than 4.5% of them seen once, and the ten largest clones take 2.6%. Sample time point: pre-sensitization, week 0. Treatment in this sample: therapeutic diphenylcyclopropenone sensitization with weekly scalp DPC.

The TCR comes from a woman between 45 and 60 years old with alopecia areata. Some clones in this sample may be carry-over from other donors' samples. The rearrangement links TRBV28 to TRBJ1-2, with D uncertain. The material was whole blood, obtained in connection with sensitization to the hapten diphenylcyclopropenone (DPC). The chain's CDR3 is CASSETDGYTF. The CDR3 bases are TGTGCCAGCAGTGAAACGGATGGCTACACCTTC.